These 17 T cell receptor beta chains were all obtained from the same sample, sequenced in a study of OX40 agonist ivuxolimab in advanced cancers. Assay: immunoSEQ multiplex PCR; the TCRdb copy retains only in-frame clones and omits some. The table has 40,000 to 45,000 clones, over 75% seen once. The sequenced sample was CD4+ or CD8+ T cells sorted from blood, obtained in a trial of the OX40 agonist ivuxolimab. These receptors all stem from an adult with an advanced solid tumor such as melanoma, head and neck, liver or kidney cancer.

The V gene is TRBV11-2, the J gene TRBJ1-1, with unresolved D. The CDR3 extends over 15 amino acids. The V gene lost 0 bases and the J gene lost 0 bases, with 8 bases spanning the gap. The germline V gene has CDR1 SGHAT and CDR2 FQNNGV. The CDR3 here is CASSLDLTLNTEAFF. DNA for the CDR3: TGTGCCAGCAGCTTAGATCTCACGTTGAACACTGAAGCTTTCTTT.

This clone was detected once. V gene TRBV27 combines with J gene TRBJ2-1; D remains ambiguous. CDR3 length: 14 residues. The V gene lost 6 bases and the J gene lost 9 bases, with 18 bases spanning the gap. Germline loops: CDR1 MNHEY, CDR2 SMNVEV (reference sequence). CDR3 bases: TGTGCCAGCAGACAGCAGGCTCAATACGGTGAGCAGTTCTTC. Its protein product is CASRQQAQYGEQFF.

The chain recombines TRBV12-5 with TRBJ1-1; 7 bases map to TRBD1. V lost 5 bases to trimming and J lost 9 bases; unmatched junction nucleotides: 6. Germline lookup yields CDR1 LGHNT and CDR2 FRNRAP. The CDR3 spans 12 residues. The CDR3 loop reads CASGGRDRQAFF. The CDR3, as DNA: TGTGCTAGTGGTGGTCGGGACAGACAAGCTTTCTTT.

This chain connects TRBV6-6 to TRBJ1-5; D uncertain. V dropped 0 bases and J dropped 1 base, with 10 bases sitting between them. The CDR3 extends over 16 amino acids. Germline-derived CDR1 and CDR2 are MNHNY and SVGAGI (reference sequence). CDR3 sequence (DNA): TGTGCCAGCAGTTACTCAGGGCAGAGCAGCAATCAGCCCCAGCATTTT. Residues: CASSYSGQSSNQPQHF.

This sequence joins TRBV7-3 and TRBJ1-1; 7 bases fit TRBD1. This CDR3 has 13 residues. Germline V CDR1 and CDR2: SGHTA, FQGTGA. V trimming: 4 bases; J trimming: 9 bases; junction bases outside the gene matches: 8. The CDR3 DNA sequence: TGTGCCAGCAGCTCCAACCGGGACAGCAAAGCTTTCTTT. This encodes CASSSNRDSKAFF.

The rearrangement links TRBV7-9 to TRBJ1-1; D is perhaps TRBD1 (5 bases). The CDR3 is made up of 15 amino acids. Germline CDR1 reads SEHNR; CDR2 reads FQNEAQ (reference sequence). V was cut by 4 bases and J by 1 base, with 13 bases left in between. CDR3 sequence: CASSSSWDENTEAFF. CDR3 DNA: TGTGCCAGCAGCTCATCATGGGACGAGAACACTGAAGCTTTCTTT.

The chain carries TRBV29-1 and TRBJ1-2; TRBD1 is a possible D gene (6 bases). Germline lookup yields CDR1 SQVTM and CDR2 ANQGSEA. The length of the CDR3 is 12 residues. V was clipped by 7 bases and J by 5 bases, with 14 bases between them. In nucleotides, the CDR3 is TGCAGCGCTGGAGAAGGGGGATATGGCTACACCTTC. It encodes CSAGEGGYGYTF. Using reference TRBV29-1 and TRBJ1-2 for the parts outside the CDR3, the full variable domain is SAVISQKPSRDICQRGTSLTIQCQVDSQVTMMFWYRQQPGQSLTLIATANQGSEATYESGFVIDKFPISRPNLTFSTLTVSNMSPEDSSIYLCSAGEGGYGYTFGSGTRLTVV.

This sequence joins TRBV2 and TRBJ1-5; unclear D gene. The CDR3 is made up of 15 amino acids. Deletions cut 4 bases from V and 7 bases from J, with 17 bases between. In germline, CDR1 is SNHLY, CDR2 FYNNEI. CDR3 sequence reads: CASSVSTVGGQPQHF. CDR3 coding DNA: TGTGCCAGCAGTGTTTCCACCGTGGGTGGGCAGCCCCAGCATTTT.

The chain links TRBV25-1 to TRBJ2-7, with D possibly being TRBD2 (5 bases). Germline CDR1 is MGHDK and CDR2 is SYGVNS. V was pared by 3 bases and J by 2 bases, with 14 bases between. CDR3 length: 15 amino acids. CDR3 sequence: CASSDWTQNTYEQYF. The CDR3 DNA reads TGTGCCAGCAGTGACTGGACTCAAAATACCTACGAGCAGTACTTC.

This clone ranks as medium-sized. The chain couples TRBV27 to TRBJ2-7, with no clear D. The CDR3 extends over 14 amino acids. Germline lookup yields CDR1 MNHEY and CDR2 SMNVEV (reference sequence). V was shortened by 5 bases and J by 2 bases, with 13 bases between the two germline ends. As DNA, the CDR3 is TGTGCCAGCAGTGCCGGGTCTTGGGCCTACGAGCAGTACTTC. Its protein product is CASSAGSWAYEQYF.

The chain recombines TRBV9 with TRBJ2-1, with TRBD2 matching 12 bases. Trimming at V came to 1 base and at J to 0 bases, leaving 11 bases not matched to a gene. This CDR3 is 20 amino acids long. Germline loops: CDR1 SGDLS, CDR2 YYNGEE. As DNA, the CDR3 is TGTGCCAGCAGCGTAAAACGGCTAGCGGGGGGGACGAGCTCCTACAATGAGCAGTTCTTC. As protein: CASSVKRLAGGTSSYNEQFF.

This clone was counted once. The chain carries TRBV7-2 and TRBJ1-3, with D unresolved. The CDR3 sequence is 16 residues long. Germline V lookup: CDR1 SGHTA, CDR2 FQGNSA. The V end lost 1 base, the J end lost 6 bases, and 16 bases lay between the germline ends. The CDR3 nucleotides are TGTGCCAGCAGCTTAGTCAGTCTAGGACGGAAAAACACCATATATTTT. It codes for CASSLVSLGRKNTIYF.

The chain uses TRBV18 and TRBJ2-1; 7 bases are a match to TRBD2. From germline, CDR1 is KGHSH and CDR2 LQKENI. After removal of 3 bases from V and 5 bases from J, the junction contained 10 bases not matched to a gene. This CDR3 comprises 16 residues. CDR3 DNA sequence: TGTGCCAGCTCACCCTCCTTGGGGGGAGGGCACAATGAGCAGTTCTTC. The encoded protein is CASSPSLGGGHNEQFF.

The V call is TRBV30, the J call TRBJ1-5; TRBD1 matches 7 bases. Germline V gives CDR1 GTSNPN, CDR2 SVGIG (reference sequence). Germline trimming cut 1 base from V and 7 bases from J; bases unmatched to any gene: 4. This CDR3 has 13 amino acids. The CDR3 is CAWSATGSQPQHF. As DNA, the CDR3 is TGTGCCTGGAGTGCGACAGGGTCCCAGCCCCAGCATTTT.

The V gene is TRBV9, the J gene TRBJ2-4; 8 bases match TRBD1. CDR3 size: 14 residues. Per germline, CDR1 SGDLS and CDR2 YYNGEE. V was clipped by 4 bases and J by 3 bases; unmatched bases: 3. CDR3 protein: CASSYGQGKNIQYF. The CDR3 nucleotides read TGTGCCAGCAGCTACGGACAGGGCAAAAACATTCAGTACTTC.

For the CDR3, the DNA is TGTGCCAGCCCCAAGGGGGCTCGGCAGGGGGAAAAACTGTTTTTT. Protein sequence: CASPKGARQGEKLFF. This rearrangement joins TRBV21-1 to TRBJ1-4; the D call of TRBD1 is as the table states it, not checked on the DNA. TRBV21-1 is a pseudogene. The CDR3 loop spans 15 amino acids.

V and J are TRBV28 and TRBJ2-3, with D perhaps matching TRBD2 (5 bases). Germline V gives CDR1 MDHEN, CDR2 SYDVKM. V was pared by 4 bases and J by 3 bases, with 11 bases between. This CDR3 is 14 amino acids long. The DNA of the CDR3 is TGTGCCAGCAGTTATGAAGGAGGAACAGATACGCAGTATTTT. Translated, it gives CASSYEGGTDTQYF.